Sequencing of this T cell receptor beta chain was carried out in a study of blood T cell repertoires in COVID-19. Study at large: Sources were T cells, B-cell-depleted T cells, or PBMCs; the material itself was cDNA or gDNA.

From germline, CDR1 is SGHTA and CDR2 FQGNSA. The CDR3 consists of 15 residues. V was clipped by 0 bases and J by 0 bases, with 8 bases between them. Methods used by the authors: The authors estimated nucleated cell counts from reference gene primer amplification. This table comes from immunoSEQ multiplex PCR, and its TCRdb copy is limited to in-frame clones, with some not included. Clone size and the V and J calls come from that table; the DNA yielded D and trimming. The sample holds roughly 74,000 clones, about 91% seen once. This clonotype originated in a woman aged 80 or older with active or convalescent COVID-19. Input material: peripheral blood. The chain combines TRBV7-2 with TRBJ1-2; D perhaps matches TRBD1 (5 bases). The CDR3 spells CASSLARQSNYGYTF. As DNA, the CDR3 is TGTGCCAGCAGCTTAGCGAGACAGTCTAACTATGGCTACACCTTC.